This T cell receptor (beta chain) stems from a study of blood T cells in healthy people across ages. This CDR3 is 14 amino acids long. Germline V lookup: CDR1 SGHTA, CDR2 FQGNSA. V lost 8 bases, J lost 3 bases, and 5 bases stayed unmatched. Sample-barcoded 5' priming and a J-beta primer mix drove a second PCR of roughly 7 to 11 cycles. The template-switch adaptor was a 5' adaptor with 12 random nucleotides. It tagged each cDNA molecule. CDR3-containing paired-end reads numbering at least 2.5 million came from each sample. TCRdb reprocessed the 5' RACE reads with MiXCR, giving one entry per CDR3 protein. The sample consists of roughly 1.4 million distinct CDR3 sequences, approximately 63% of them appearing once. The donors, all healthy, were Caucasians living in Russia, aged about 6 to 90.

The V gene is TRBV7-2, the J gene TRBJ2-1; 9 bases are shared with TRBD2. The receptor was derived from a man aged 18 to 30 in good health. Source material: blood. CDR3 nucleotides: TGTGCCAGCCACCTAGCGGGGAACTACAATGAGCAGTTCTTC. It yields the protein CASHLAGNYNEQFF. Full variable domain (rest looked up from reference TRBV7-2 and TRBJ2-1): GAGVSQSPSNKVTEKGKDVELRCDPISGHTALYWYRQSLGQGLEFLIYFQGNSAPDKSGLPSDRFSAERTGGSVSTLTIQRTQQEDSAVYLCASHLAGNYNEQFFGPGTRLTVL.